The 19 T cell receptor beta chains below come from one sample, sequenced in a study of blood T cells in healthy people across ages. A second PCR, run for about 6 to 12 cycles, used a sample-barcoded 5' primer plus a J-beta primer mix. From the 5' RACE reads, TCRdb called clonotypes with MiXCR, one entry per CDR3 protein. This table holds around 940,000 distinct CDR3 sequences, roughly 51% found once. Sequencing was done on a sample of blood. The origin of the receptors is an older woman in good health.

The V gene is TRBV12-3 or TRBV12-4, the J gene TRBJ2-4, with D perhaps TRBD2 (5 bases). V was cut by 2 bases and J by 11 bases, with 13 bases left in between. This CDR3 has 13 amino acids. The CDR3 region is CASSLKGGLFQYF. In DNA form, the CDR3 reads TGTGCCAGCAGTTTAAAGGGCGGACTCTTTCAGTACTTC.

The V gene is TRBV27, the J gene TRBJ2-1; possibly TRBD2 for D (5 bases). CDR3 length equals 14 residues. CDR1 and CDR2 (germline): MNHEY, SMNVEV (reference sequence). V was shortened by 5 bases and J by 12 bases, with 20 bases between the two germline ends. This CDR3 is CASSPYNQIGLQFF. The CDR3 nucleotides are TGTGCCAGCAGTCCTTATAATCAAATTGGACTGCAGTTCTTC.

The chain joins TRBV7-9 to TRBJ1-5; TRBD1 aligns across 7 bases. Trimming removed 5 bases from V and 6 bases from J; junction bases left unmatched: 4. This CDR3 region has 13 residues. CDR1 SEHNR and CDR2 FQNEAQ come from the germline V gene (reference sequence). CDR3 sequence: CASSPTGIQPQHF. The CDR3 coding sequence is TGTGCCAGCAGCCCGACAGGGATTCAGCCCCAGCATTTT.

This clonotype was observed once. V usage is TRBV3-1 and J usage is TRBJ1-5, with unresolved D. The CDR3 consists of 14 residues. Trimming removed 3 bases from V and 0 bases from J, with 6 bases in between. Germline CDR1 LGHDT, CDR2 YNNKEL (reference sequence). DNA of the CDR3: TGTGCCAGCAGCCAGCATTATAGCAATCAGCCCCAGCATTTT. As protein: CASSQHYSNQPQHF.

This clonotype appeared once. V gene TRBV28 combines with J gene TRBJ2-7; 8 nucleotides align to TRBD1. Germline V gene lookup returns CDR1 MDHEN and CDR2 SYDVKM. V shed 4 bases and J 2 bases; nucleotides not matched to a gene: 7. There are 15 residues in the CDR3. DNA for the CDR3: TGTGCCAGCAGTTCCCAGGGGGCAGCTCCCTACGAGCAGTACTTC. This encodes CASSSQGAAPYEQYF.

V gene TRBV12-3 or TRBV12-4 combines with J gene TRBJ1-2, with TRBD1 identical over 9 bases. V lost 5 bases, J lost 3 bases, and 4 bases stayed unmatched. CDR3 length equals 14 residues. CDR3 amino acids: CASSLQGADYGYTF. CDR3 coding DNA: TGTGCCAGCAGTCTACAGGGGGCCGACTATGGCTACACCTTC.

This chain uses TRBV7-6 with TRBJ2-3; 10 positions match TRBD2. V shed 4 bases and J 3 bases; nucleotides not matched to a gene: 7. From germline, CDR1 is SGHVS and CDR2 FNYEAQ. The CDR3 totals 16 residues. This CDR3 reads CASSSRGSGRTDTQYF. The CDR3 coding sequence is TGTGCCAGCAGCTCCCGTGGTAGCGGGAGGACAGATACGCAGTATTTT. Supplemented by reference TRBV7-6 and TRBJ2-3, the full variable domain reads GAGVSQSPRYKVTKRGQDVALRCDPISGHVSLYWYRQALGQGPEFLTYFNYEAQQDKSGLPNDRFSAERPEGSISTLTIQRTEQRDSAMYRCASSSRGSGRTDTQYFGPGTRLTVL.

The rearrangement joins TRBV28 to TRBJ2-3; TRBD2 agrees at 13 bases. CDR1 and CDR2 from the germline V gene are MDHEN and SYDVKM. The CDR3 is 14 amino acids. V was clipped by 10 bases and J by 7 bases; unmatched bases: 8. The CDR3 DNA reads as TGTGCCACCCGGACTAGCGGGAGTAGGTATACGCAGTATTTT. Translated, it gives CATRTSGSRYTQYF.

This clonotype has only a few counts. The V call is TRBV18, the J call TRBJ1-1; D perhaps matches TRBD1 (6 bases). The V gene lost 1 base and the J gene lost 1 base, with 10 bases spanning the gap. This CDR3 spans 15 amino acids. Germline values: CDR1 KGHSH, CDR2 LQKENI. The CDR3 nucleotides read TGTGCCAGCTCACCACGCCAGGGGACGAACACTGAAGCTTTCTTT. It codes for CASSPRQGTNTEAFF.

This clonotype was recorded once. A much larger clone is a single base away; this may be a read error. J is TRBJ1-1 and V is TRBV7-2; D is unclear. The CDR3 contains 16 residues. The germline V gene has CDR1 SGHTA and CDR2 FQGNSA. V lost 1 base and J lost 5, with 17 bases in between. The CDR3 sequence is CASSLVGGSLGTEAFF. The CDR3, as DNA: TGTGCCAGCAGCTTAGTGGGCGGTTCATTGGGGACTGAAGCTTTCTTT.

The chain uses TRBV7-2 and TRBJ1-1, with 11 bases fitting TRBD1. This CDR3 is 16 amino acids long. Losses at the gene ends were 3 bases for V and 4 bases for J; bases not matched to a gene: 7. Looked up from germline, CDR1 is SGHTA and CDR2 is FQGNSA. The CDR3 is CASSLGGGQGATEAFF. The CDR3 nucleotides read TGTGCCAGCAGCTTGGGCGGCGGACAGGGGGCCACTGAAGCTTTCTTT.

The gene calls are TRBV7-2 and TRBJ2-3; TRBD2 might be the D (5 bases). This CDR3 is built from 14 residues. Trimming cost V 5 bases and J 2 bases, with 11 bases left between them. From germline, CDR1 is SGHTA and CDR2 FQGNSA. CDR3 sequence reads: CASSPMEATDTQYF. The CDR3, as DNA: TGTGCCAGCAGCCCCATGGAGGCCACAGATACGCAGTATTTT.

This clonotype was picked up a small number of times. CDR3 sequence reads: CARRTSGTDTQYF. CDR3 in DNA: TGTGCCAGACGGACTAGCGGCACAGATACGCAGTATTTT. The chain combines TRBV2 with TRBJ2-3, with TRBD2 matching over 9 bases. With V trimmed by 9 bases and J by 1 base, 2 bases remained unmatched. Germline V lookup: CDR1 SNHLY, CDR2 FYNNEI. CDR3 length: 13 residues.

Only a few counts were recorded for this clonotype. V gene TRBV6-2 or TRBV6-3 combines with J gene TRBJ2-7; maybe TRBD2 (6 bases). CDR3 length: 11 residues. With 5 bases removed from V and 7 bases from J, the gap between germline ends came to 9 bases. Germline lookup yields CDR1 MNHEY and CDR2 SVGEGT. CDR3 amino acids: CASSRENEQYF. The CDR3 region has the DNA TGTGCCAGCAGTCGGGAGAATGAGCAGTACTTC.

This clonotype was seen only a few times. This chain uses TRBV5-1 with TRBJ2-1; 7 nucleotides match TRBD1. The CDR3 contains 14 residues. Trimming removed 4 bases from V and 6 bases from J; junction bases left unmatched: 7. Looked up from germline, CDR1 is SGHRS and CDR2 is YFSETQ. CDR3 protein: CASSESTGVNEQFF. The CDR3 DNA follows: TGCGCCAGCAGCGAGTCCACAGGGGTCAATGAGCAGTTCTTC.

The J gene is TRBJ2-3, the V gene TRBV12-3 or TRBV12-4, with 12 bases fitting TRBD1. After removal of 6 bases from V and 4 bases from J, the junction contained 8 bases not matched to a gene. This CDR3 has 16 amino acids. CDR3 protein: CASSSGTGGASDTQYF. The CDR3 coding sequence is TGTGCCAGCAGCTCAGGGACAGGGGGCGCGTCAGATACGCAGTATTTT.

This chain uses TRBV28 with TRBJ2-7; TRBD2 aligns across 10 bases. With V trimmed by 8 bases and J by 0 bases, 4 bases remained unmatched. Per the germline V gene, CDR1 is MDHEN and CDR2 is SYDVKM. This CDR3 has 14 amino acids. CDR3 bases: TGTGCCAGCGGAGCGGGAGGGCTCTCCTACGAGCAGTACTTC. Its translation is CASGAGGLSYEQYF.

This clonotype turned up a few times. The chain has TRBV5-1 and TRBJ1-2; a possible D gene is TRBD1 (5 bases). V was shortened by 4 bases and J by 8 bases, with 21 bases between the two germline ends. Germline CDR1 reads SGHRS; CDR2 reads YFSETQ. The CDR3 sequence is 15 residues long. This CDR3 is CASSINPGTSRGYTF. The CDR3 coding sequence is TGCGCCAGCAGCATAAACCCCGGGACCTCGAGGGGCTACACCTTC.

Details on this clonotype: The junction departs from germline at one end; a sequencing error may be responsible. The chain links TRBV7-2 to TRBJ2-1; D assignment may be TRBD1 or TRBD2 (5 bases each). From germline, CDR1 is SGHTA and CDR2 FQGNSA. The CDR3 runs to 18 residues. For the CDR3, the DNA is TGTGCCGGCAGCGCAAAACAGCAAGGTGGGGGTCCCTACAATGAGCAGTTCTTC. Translated, it gives CAGSAKQQGGGPYNEQFF.